Shown below are 26 T cell receptor beta chains from a single sample sequenced in a study of T cell responses to AZD1222 COVID-19 vaccine. Produced via immunoSEQ multiplex PCR; TCRdb's table is partial and in-frame only. Among roughly 150,000 clones listed, 85% to 95% were seen once. This material consisted of peripheral blood, taken 28 days after the second AZD1222 dose. The receptors derive from an adult who received the AZD1222 COVID-19 vaccine.

V and J are TRBV6-2 or TRBV6-3 and TRBJ1-1; D perhaps matches TRBD1 (6 bases). The V gene's germline CDR1 is MNHEY and CDR2 SVGEGT. The V and J ends lost 0 bases and 2 bases respectively, with 13 bases between them. The CDR3 loop spans 16 amino acids. The CDR3 region has the DNA TGTGCCAGCAGTTACTCGAGATGGGGGCGCAACACTGAAGCTTTCTTT. It specifies CASSYSRWGRNTEAFF.

The chain carries TRBV6-5 and TRBJ1-2; D is unclear. Germline CDR1 is MNHEY and CDR2 is SVGAGI. There are 14 residues in the CDR3. V lost 5 bases and J 4 bases, leaving 14 bases between the germline ends. The CDR3 DNA reads as TGTGCCAGCAGTAGTCCCAGTGGGGTCTATGGCTACACCTTC. This encodes CASSSPSGVYGYTF.

V usage is TRBV4-1 and J usage is TRBJ1-5; no firm D call. V lost 1 base and J lost 7, with 14 bases in between. The CDR3 consists of 15 residues. The germline gives CDR1 MGHRA, CDR2 YSYEKL. The CDR3 here is CASSQGSGVGQPQHF. In DNA form, the CDR3 reads TGCGCCAGCAGCCAAGGTAGTGGGGTCGGGCAGCCCCAGCATTTT.

Worth noting for this clone: The same CDR3 also results from other DNA sequences found in this sample. The V gene is TRBV7-2, the J gene TRBJ1-1; perhaps TRBD1 as D (6 bases). Germline V lookup: CDR1 SGHTA, CDR2 FQGNSA. Trimming took off 3 bases at V and 2 bases at J, with 7 bases between the two ends. This CDR3 has 13 amino acids. The CDR3 DNA is TGTGCCAGCAGCTTGGACAGAAACACTGAAGCTTTCTTT. The encoded protein is CASSLDRNTEAFF.

This clone was picked up one time. The V and J genes are TRBV9 and TRBJ2-3; 8 positions agree with TRBD1. Germline V gene sequence: CDR1 SGDLS, CDR2 YYNGEE. The J segment lost 0 bases and the V segment lost 3 bases, leaving 6 bases of the junction unmatched. The CDR3 is 16 residues long. CDR3 DNA: TGTGCCAGCAGCGGCCGGGACAGGTCTAGCACAGATACGCAGTATTTT. Its translation: CASSGRDRSSTDTQYF.

The J gene is TRBJ2-7, the V gene TRBV6-2 or TRBV6-3; D gene unclear. CDR1 and CDR2 (germline): MNHEY, SVGEGT. The length of the CDR3 is 19 residues. V dropped 2 bases and J dropped 2 bases, with 25 bases sitting between them. CDR3 sequence: CASSYRPLESRRSAYEQYF. The CDR3 DNA is TGTGCCAGCAGTTACCGCCCACTCGAAAGTAGGCGTTCTGCCTACGAGCAGTACTTC.

The V and J genes are TRBV6-1 and TRBJ2-5; weak D call: TRBD2 (6 bases). Germline CDR1 and CDR2: MNHNS and SASEGT. This CDR3 is built from 16 residues. The V and J ends lost 2 bases and 1 base respectively, with 14 bases between them. CDR3 coding DNA: TGTGCCAGCAGTGAACGGCAGGGAGGACCCCAAGAGACCCAGTACTTC. Its translation is CASSERQGGPQETQYF.

The rearrangement uses TRBV20-1 and TRBJ2-1; the match to TRBD2 covers 9 bases. The CDR3 has 15 residues. Germline-derived CDR1 and CDR2 are DFQATT and SNEGSKA (reference sequence). V lost 3 bases, J lost 1 base, and 4 bases stayed unmatched. The CDR3 region has the DNA TGCAGTGCTAGTGGACTAGCGTATTCCTACAATGAGCAGTTCTTC. Amino acids: CSASGLAYSYNEQFF.

The CDR3 sequence is CASSSGQRKAFF. Written as DNA, the CDR3 is TGTGCCAGCAGCTCGGGACAGAGGAAAGCTTTCTTT. V is TRBV7-2 and J is TRBJ1-1, with 7 bases fitting TRBD1. This CDR3 contains 12 residues. Per germline, CDR1 SGHTA and CDR2 FQGNSA. V lost 4 bases, J lost 9 bases, and 5 bases stayed unmatched.

The chain joins TRBV19 to TRBJ2-1, with 11 bases that match TRBD2. V lost 3 bases, J lost 7 bases, and 8 bases stayed unmatched. The CDR3 runs 16 residues. Per germline, CDR1 LNHDA and CDR2 SQIVND (reference sequence). The CDR3 coding sequence is TGTGCCAGTAGTATCCTAGCTAGCGGGAGGATTAATGAGCAGTTCTTC. Protein product: CASSILASGRINEQFF.

The rearrangement links TRBV4-2 to TRBJ1-1, with a possible D match to TRBD1 (5 bases). Germline lookup yields CDR1 LGHNA and CDR2 YNFKEQ. The V gene lost 1 base and the J gene lost 0 bases, with 9 bases spanning the gap. The CDR3 length is 15 residues. The CDR3 DNA reads TGTGCCAGCAGCCAAGTCGTGACAGTGAACACTGAAGCTTTCTTT. Its protein product is CASSQVVTVNTEAFF.

This chain links TRBV4-1 with TRBJ2-7, with 11 bases lining up with TRBD2. The CDR3 covers 16 residues. CDR1 is MGHRA, CDR2 YSYEKL, per germline. With 3 bases clipped from V and 8 bases from J, the junction kept 12 bases outside the gene matches. The CDR3: CASSQAGTSGSTQQYF. DNA of the CDR3: TGCGCCAGCAGCCAGGCCGGGACTAGCGGATCTACGCAGCAGTACTTC.

This clone has just one count. The J gene is TRBJ1-4, the V gene TRBV5-4, with D unclear. There are 17 residues in the CDR3. The germline gives CDR1 SGHNT, CDR2 YYREEE (reference sequence). The V and J ends lost 0 bases and 2 bases respectively, with 14 bases between them. CDR3 sequence: CASSLDPGKATNEKLFF. In DNA, the CDR3 is TGTGCCAGCAGCTTGGATCCGGGAAAGGCTACTAATGAAAAACTGTTTTTT.

The rearrangement uses TRBV6-2 or TRBV6-3 and TRBJ2-1; either TRBD1 or TRBD2 may supply D (5 bases each). Trimming took 4 bases from V and 3 from J, leaving 16 bases between them. CDR3 length equals 16 residues. Germline V gene data show CDR1 as MNHEY and CDR2 as SVGEGT. The CDR3, as DNA: TGTGCCAGCAGTTTGGGACGGGCCGAGAGCTACAATGAGCAGTTCTTC. Its protein is CASSLGRAESYNEQFF.

This clone was detected only once. For the CDR3, the DNA is TGTGCCAGTAGGAGGAGTACTGAAGCTTTCTTT. It encodes CASRRSTEAFF. The gene calls are TRBV19 and TRBJ1-1; D ambiguous. Trimming shortened V by 6 bases and J by 5 bases, and 7 bases separated the two germline ends. Germline V gene sequence: CDR1 LNHDA, CDR2 SQIVND (reference sequence). The CDR3 length is 11 residues.

The count of this clone is one. In DNA form, the CDR3 reads TGTGCCAGCTCACCAGGGGCGGGCACAGATACGCAGTATTTT. Encoded protein: CASSPGAGTDTQYF. J is TRBJ2-3 and V is TRBV18; a possible D gene is TRBD1 (5 bases). V lost 2 bases and J 1 base, leaving 7 bases between the germline ends. There are 14 residues in the CDR3. Germline-derived CDR1 and CDR2 are KGHSH and LQKENI.

The rearrangement uses TRBV5-5 and TRBJ2-1; 8 positions match TRBD1. The CDR3 is 14 amino acids. Germline V gives CDR1 SGHKS, CDR2 YYEKEE (reference sequence). V was pared by 1 base and J by 6 bases, with 3 bases of the junction left unmatched. The CDR3: CASSLTGGGNEQFF. CDR3 DNA sequence: TGTGCCAGCAGCTTGACAGGGGGTGGCAATGAGCAGTTCTTC.

For this clone: This sample also contains other DNA sequences that code for the same CDR3. The chain carries TRBV11-2 and TRBJ1-3, with D maybe TRBD1 (5 bases). CDR3 length: 15 residues. CDR1 is SGHAT and CDR2 is FQNNGV in the germline V gene. Deletions cut 1 base from V and 0 bases from J, with 7 bases between. The CDR3 nucleotides are TGTGCCAGCAGCTTAGGGGGGAGCTCTGGAAACACCATATATTTT. It translates to CASSLGGSSGNTIYF.

The chain couples TRBV7-6 to TRBJ2-7; D might be TRBD1 (5 bases). CDR3 length: 16 residues. CDR1 is SGHVS, CDR2 FNYEAQ, per germline. Trimming shortened V by 1 base and J by 3 bases, and 16 bases separated the two germline ends. This CDR3 reads CASSLGGGHPNYEQYF. The CDR3 DNA reads as TGTGCCAGCAGCTTAGGAGGCGGACATCCCAACTACGAGCAGTACTTC. The full variable domain, in which reference TRBV7-6 and TRBJ2-7 provide the parts outside the CDR3, is GAGVSQSPRYKVTKRGQDVALRCDPISGHVSLYWYRQALGQGPEFLTYFNYEAQQDKSGLPNDRFSAERPEGSISTLTIQRTEQRDSAMYRCASSLGGGHPNYEQYFGPGTRLTVT.

This clone was recorded a few times. The V gene is TRBV27, the J gene TRBJ1-2; 8 bases are shared with TRBD1. Germline lookup yields CDR1 MNHEY and CDR2 SMNVEV (reference sequence). This CDR3 spans 14 amino acids. Trimming took 4 bases from V and 4 from J; bases not matched to a gene: 5. In nucleotides, the CDR3 is TGTGCCAGCAGTTCCAGGGGGCTGGGCTATGGCTACACCTTC. Amino acid sequence: CASSSRGLGYGYTF.

In its sample, this clone was seen a few times. The gene calls are TRBV6-2 or TRBV6-3 and TRBJ2-7; tentatively, D is TRBD1 (5 bases). The CDR3 is 13 residues long. Germline assignment: CDR1 MNHEY and CDR2 SVGEGT. The V and J ends lost 2 bases and 4 bases respectively, with 9 bases between them. The chain's CDR3 is CASSYGAFYEQYV. Written as DNA, the CDR3 is TGTGCCAGCAGTTACGGGGCCTTTTACGAGCAGTACGTC.

The rearrangement joins TRBV11-2 to TRBJ2-5; 10 positions match TRBD2. The CDR3 is 16 residues long. CDR1 SGHAT and CDR2 FQNNGV come from the germline V gene. The junction had 9 bases not matched to a gene; V was cut back by 5 bases and J by 3 bases. The CDR3 DNA follows: TGTGCCAGCAGCCCCGGAGCGGGGGGGATAAAAGAGACCCAGTACTTC. It yields the protein CASSPGAGGIKETQYF.

J is TRBJ2-7 and V is TRBV5-6; 8 nucleotides align to TRBD2. Germline CDR1 SGHDT, CDR2 YYEEEE. V gave up 1 base and J gave up 2 bases; unmatched junction bases: 5. The CDR3 sequence is 15 residues long. CDR3 protein: CASSLSGSGTYEQYF. The CDR3 bases are TGTGCCAGCAGCTTGAGTGGTAGCGGGACCTACGAGCAGTACTTC.

This rearrangement joins TRBV5-1 to TRBJ2-6; D tentatively reads TRBD1 or TRBD2 (5 bases each). This CDR3 is 12 amino acids long. Trimming removed 4 bases from V and 11 bases from J, with 10 bases in between. Looked up from germline, CDR1 is SGHRS and CDR2 is YFSETQ. CDR3 loop: CASSPRDDVLTF. The CDR3 DNA reads TGCGCCAGCAGCCCCCGGGACGACGTCCTGACTTTC. The full variable domain, with the rest looked up from reference TRBV5-1 and TRBJ2-6, is KAGVTQTPRYLIKTRGQQVTLSCSPISGHRSVSWYQQTPGQGLQFLFEYFSETQRNKGNFPGRFSGRQFSNSRSEMNVSTLELGDSALYLCASSPRDDVLTFGAGSRLTVL.

V usage is TRBV11-3 and J usage is TRBJ2-7, with 9 bases aligning to TRBD1. With V trimmed by 4 bases and J by 5 bases, 6 bases remained unmatched. The CDR3 consists of 14 residues. Germline V CDR1 and CDR2: SGHNT, YENEEA. CDR3 DNA: TGTGCCAGCAGCTCGGGACAGGGCAGTAACGAGCAGTACTTC. Translation gives CASSSGQGSNEQYF.

The chain is built from TRBV4-2 and TRBJ1-5, with TRBD1 as a possible D gene (5 bases). Germline V gives CDR1 LGHNA, CDR2 YNFKEQ. The CDR3 totals 16 residues. Trimming cost V 5 bases and J 1 base, with 15 bases left between them. DNA of the CDR3: TGTGCCAGCAGCTATATAACCGGGGCCAGCAATCAGCCCCAGCATTTT. The encoded protein is CASSYITGASNQPQHF.